The 28 T cell receptor beta chains listed next were all sequenced from one sample in a study of blood T cell repertoires in COVID-19. Sequencing used immunoSEQ multiplex PCR; TCRdb keeps in-frame clones, though not all of them. In the table there are about 480,000 clones, around nine tenths of which are singletons. Sequencing used PBMCs or T cells enriched from blood (not recorded which). These receptors originate from a middle-aged woman who had recovered from COVID-19.

The chain combines TRBV14 with TRBJ2-7, with D possibly matching TRBD1 (5 bases). The CDR3 covers 15 residues. Germline lookup yields CDR1 SGHDN and CDR2 FVKESK. The V end was cut by 3 bases, the J end by 2 bases, with 14 bases between. CDR3 region: CASSHFQGLTYEQYF. DNA of the CDR3: TGTGCCAGCAGCCATTTTCAGGGATTGACCTACGAGCAGTACTTC.

J is TRBJ2-2 and V is TRBV11-2; 7 nucleotides align to TRBD1. This CDR3 spans 17 amino acids. V was clipped by 0 bases and J by 2 bases; unmatched bases: 6. The V gene's germline CDR1 is SGHAT and CDR2 FQNNGV. DNA of the CDR3: TGTGCCAGCAGCTTAGAAGGGGGCTGGGGAAACACCGGGGAGCTGTTTTTT. Its translation is CASSLEGGWGNTGELFF.

This rearrangement joins TRBV15 to TRBJ2-1; 7 nucleotides line up with TRBD2. Germline CDR1 is LNHNV and CDR2 is YYDKDF (reference sequence). The CDR3 length is 16 residues. J gave up 0 bases and V 1 base, and 3 bases lay outside the gene matches. The DNA of the CDR3 is TGTGCCACCAGCAGAGCTAGCGGACGCTCCTACAATGAGCAGTTCTTC. Its protein is CATSRASGRSYNEQFF.

The chain employs TRBV12-3 or TRBV12-4 and TRBJ2-7, with D maybe TRBD2 (6 bases). The V end was cut by 3 bases, the J end by 6 bases, with 12 bases between. The CDR3 totals 13 residues. The CDR3 reads CASSLAGTVEQYF. CDR3 nucleotides: TGTGCCAGCAGTTTGGCGGGAACGGTCGAGCAGTACTTC.

J is TRBJ1-1 and V is TRBV4-1; 10 positions match TRBD1. In germline, CDR1 is MGHRA, CDR2 YSYEKL. The CDR3 runs to 14 residues. V gave up 4 bases and J gave up 5 bases; unmatched junction bases: 4. The CDR3 DNA is TGCGCCAGCAGCCTTGACAGGGGGCGAACTGAAGCTTTCTTT. It codes for CASSLDRGRTEAFF.

The table lists this clone with a count of one. The chain carries TRBV10-3 and TRBJ2-7; TRBD2 is a possible D gene (7 bases). This CDR3 spans 17 amino acids. Germline V CDR1 and CDR2: ENHRY, SYGVKD. V was cut by 7 bases and J by 5 bases, with 27 bases left in between. The CDR3 protein is CAIKGAIGQRGPHEQYF. CDR3 in DNA: TGTGCCATCAAAGGGGCTATAGGACAGCGGGGACCCCACGAGCAGTACTTC.

This chain links TRBV3-1 (or the pseudogene TRBV3-2) with TRBJ2-5; the D gene is possibly TRBD1 (6 bases). Germline loops: CDR1 LGHDT, CDR2 YNNKEL (reference sequence). The V and J ends lost 0 bases and 1 base respectively, with 9 bases between them. The CDR3 has 15 amino acids. The CDR3, as DNA: TGTGCCAGCAGCCAAGAGTGGGACACCCAAGAGACCCAGTACTTC. This gives the protein CASSQEWDTQETQYF.

The V and J genes are TRBV4-3 and TRBJ2-7; tentative D call: TRBD2 (6 bases). V dropped 0 bases and J dropped 5 bases, with 20 bases sitting between them. This CDR3 is 17 amino acids long. CDR1 LGHNA and CDR2 YSLEER come from the germline V gene. This chain's CDR3 is CASSQDHVGGKGDEQYF. The CDR3 DNA sequence: TGCGCCAGCAGCCAAGACCATGTGGGAGGCAAAGGCGACGAGCAGTACTTC.

The chain recombines TRBV13 with TRBJ1-4; D ambiguous. The germline V and J ends were trimmed by 6 bases and 10 bases, with 12 bases remaining between them. From germline, CDR1 is PRHDT and CDR2 FYEKMQ (reference sequence). The CDR3 covers 12 residues. The DNA for the CDR3 is TGTGCCAGCAGATCCGGCGGGAGAAAACTGTTTTTT. Translated: CASRSGGRKLFF.

The chain uses TRBV13 and TRBJ1-1; TRBD1 matches at 11 bases. Germline V gives CDR1 PRHDT, CDR2 FYEKMQ (reference sequence). Trimming took 4 bases from V and 7 from J; bases not matched to a gene: 8. This CDR3 has 15 amino acids. This chain's CDR3 is CASSSTGTGGFEAFF. In nucleotides, the CDR3 is TGTGCCAGCAGCTCCACCGGGACAGGGGGATTTGAAGCTTTCTTT.

The chain recombines TRBV11-2 with TRBJ2-3, with 10 positions matching TRBD2. Germline CDR1 SGHAT, CDR2 FQNNGV. The CDR3 runs 15 residues. V was pared by 4 bases and J by 2 bases, with 3 bases of the junction left unmatched. This CDR3 is CASSWGLAFTDTQYF. CDR3 bases: TGTGCCAGCAGCTGGGGACTAGCGTTCACAGATACGCAGTATTTT.

V is TRBV15 and J is TRBJ1-5, with 8 nucleotides matching TRBD1. Unmatched junction bases numbered 7, after V lost 0 bases and J lost 6 bases. The germline CDR1 and CDR2 sequences are LNHNV and YYDKDF (reference sequence). The CDR3 spans 16 residues. For the CDR3, the DNA is TGTGCCACCAGCAGAGATTCAGGCAGGGGGCTTCAGCCCCAGCATTTT. Its protein product is CATSRDSGRGLQPQHF. The whole variable domain, filled in from reference TRBV15 and TRBJ1-5, reads DAMVIQNPRYQVTQFGKPVTLSCSQTLNHNVMYWYQQKSSQAPKLLFHYYDKDFNNEADTPDNFQSRRPNTSFCFLDIRSPGLGDTAMYLCATSRDSGRGLQPQHFGDGTRLSIL.

This clone was seen once. The chain carries TRBV19 and TRBJ1-1; 8 positions agree with TRBD1. V lost 6 bases to trimming and J lost 5 bases; unmatched junction nucleotides: 5. Looked up from germline, CDR1 is LNHDA and CDR2 is SQIVND (reference sequence). The CDR3 covers 13 residues. CDR3 residues: CASSPTGDTEAFF. CDR3 nucleotide sequence: TGTGCCAGTAGCCCGACAGGGGATACTGAAGCTTTCTTT.

This chain links TRBV19 with TRBJ2-1, with 9 bases lining up with TRBD2. The V segment lost 3 bases and the J segment 4 bases; nucleotides outside the gene matches: 13. This CDR3 spans 18 amino acids. Germline CDR1 LNHDA, CDR2 SQIVND (reference sequence). The CDR3 sequence: CASSIPYTAGGRYNEQFF. CDR3 DNA sequence: TGTGCCAGTAGTATCCCCTATACAGCGGGAGGCCGATACAATGAGCAGTTCTTC.

The chain links TRBV10-3 to TRBJ1-2, with D possibly matching TRBD1 (6 bases). V lost 3 bases and J lost 8, with 10 bases in between. CDR1 and CDR2 (germline): ENHRY, SYGVKD. This CDR3 contains 12 residues. Here the CDR3 reads CAISELGAGYTF. Written as DNA, the CDR3 is TGTGCCATCAGTGAATTGGGGGCGGGCTACACCTTC.

The count of this clone is one. V usage is TRBV9 and J usage is TRBJ1-1; TRBD1 matches at 7 bases. Germline CDR1 SGDLS, CDR2 YYNGEE. CDR3 length: 15 residues. V dropped 4 bases and J dropped 0; count of bases not matched to a gene: 6. Here the CDR3 reads CASSPITGVNTEAFF. The CDR3 DNA sequence: TGTGCCAGCAGCCCCATCACAGGGGTGAACACTGAAGCTTTCTTT.

The chain uses TRBV30 and TRBJ2-1; TRBD1 agrees at 7 bases. Trimming took 2 bases from V and 5 from J; bases not matched to a gene: 6. This CDR3 spans 14 amino acids. The germline V gene has CDR1 GTSNPN and CDR2 SVGIG (reference sequence). This CDR3 reads CAWSTRQGHNEQFF. Here the CDR3 DNA reads TGTGCCTGGAGTACGAGACAGGGTCACAATGAGCAGTTCTTC.

This clone occurred many times. The rearrangement joins TRBV23-1 to TRBJ2-6, with TRBD1 matching over 8 bases. TRBV23-1 is annotated as an ORF whose role is uncertain. This CDR3 contains 19 residues. Germline trimming cut 0 bases from V and 4 bases from J; bases unmatched to any gene: 11. CDR3 in DNA: TGCGCCAGCAGTCAATCAGGACAGGGTACAGTAACAGGGGCCAACGTCCTGACTTTC. Translating gives CASSQSGQGTVTGANVLTF.

The CDR3 sequence is CASSHSTGPLLYEQYF. In nucleotides, the CDR3 is TGTGCCAGCAGCCACTCTACAGGGCCCCTCCTTTACGAGCAGTACTTC. The chain recombines TRBV27 with TRBJ2-7, with D tentatively TRBD1 (6 bases). Trimming shortened V by 6 bases and J by 4 bases, and 22 bases separated the two germline ends. The germline V gene has CDR1 MNHEY and CDR2 SMNVEV (reference sequence). The CDR3 extends over 16 amino acids.

This clone was counted only a few times. V is TRBV5-1 and J is TRBJ2-2; 7 bases are shared with TRBD2. Losses at the gene ends were 5 bases for V and 1 base for J; bases not matched to a gene: 5. The CDR3 has 15 amino acids. Germline V gives CDR1 SGHRS, CDR2 YFSETQ. As DNA, the CDR3 is TGCGCCAGCAGGCTAGCGGCTCAGAACACCGGGGAGCTGTTTTTT. Encoded protein: CASRLAAQNTGELFF.

The CDR3 DNA reads as TGTGCCAGTAGTATGGGTGAGGGTTGGAGAACACAATTCTCCTACAATGAGCAGTTCTTC. Its translation: CASSMGEGWRTQFSYNEQFF. This chain joins TRBV19 and TRBJ2-1; a weak D match, TRBD2 (5 bases). This CDR3 is built from 20 residues. V lost 3 bases to trimming and J lost 0 bases, with 24 bases between them. The germline gives CDR1 LNHDA, CDR2 SQIVND (reference sequence).

This chain connects TRBV19 to TRBJ2-1; TRBD2 matches 14 bases. The CDR3 extends over 17 amino acids. The germline CDR1 and CDR2 sequences are LNHDA and SQIVND (reference sequence). Trimming at V came to 5 bases and at J to 12 bases, leaving 15 bases not matched to a gene. Written as DNA, the CDR3 is TGTGCCAGTAGTGCCCGCCCCGGGACTAGCGGGAGTTACGCGCAGTTCTTC. Protein: CASSARPGTSGSYAQFF.

The rearrangement links TRBV7-8 to TRBJ1-2; TRBD1 agrees at 9 bases. V shed 4 bases, J shed 6 bases, and the junction held 6 bases outside the gene matches. The CDR3 is 14 amino acids. CDR1 is SGHVS, CDR2 FQNEAQ, per germline. The chain's CDR3 is CASSSNRGRDGYTF. The DNA for the CDR3 is TGTGCCAGCAGCTCGAACAGGGGGCGGGATGGCTACACCTTC.

A single count supports this clone. J is TRBJ1-5 and V is TRBV9, with D maybe TRBD1 (5 bases). Trimming took 5 bases from V and 10 from J, leaving 22 bases between them. Looked up from germline, CDR1 is SGDLS and CDR2 is YYNGEE. The CDR3 is 15 amino acids. The CDR3 DNA sequence: TGTGCCAGCAGTCGGGGGGATAGAGGAATCAGCCCCCAGCATTTT. Residues: CASSRGDRGISPQHF.

This sequence joins TRBV5-1 and TRBJ1-1; 8 positions agree with TRBD1. Germline CDR1 SGHRS, CDR2 YFSETQ. The CDR3 runs 12 residues. J was trimmed by 10 bases and V by 4 bases; bases with no gene match: 6. CDR3 nucleotide sequence: TGCGCCAGCAGCGTGACAGGGGCGGGAGCTTTCTTT. It codes for CASSVTGAGAFF.

This clone has more than one count but fewer than ten. The same CDR3 can be traced to other DNA sequences in this sample. This sequence joins TRBV12-3 or TRBV12-4 and TRBJ2-5; D gene unclear. This CDR3 comprises 11 residues. With 3 bases removed from V and 4 bases from J, the gap between germline ends came to 3 bases. CDR3 sequence: CASSLRETQYF. The DNA of the CDR3 is TGTGCCAGCAGTTTGAGAGAGACCCAGTACTTC.

This chain links TRBV9 with TRBJ1-4, with TRBD1 identical over 8 bases. The ends lost 2 bases at V and 2 bases at J; junction bases unmatched: 5. The CDR3 is made up of 16 amino acids. Germline CDR1 SGDLS, CDR2 YYNGEE. In DNA form, the CDR3 reads TGTGCCAGCAGCGTGGACAGGGAGGTCACTAATGAAAAACTGTTTTTT. Translated: CASSVDREVTNEKLFF.

The CDR3 region is CASSWNGLAGSYNEQFF. The CDR3 DNA reads TGTGCCAGCAGCTGGAACGGTCTAGCGGGCTCCTACAATGAGCAGTTCTTC. The chain combines TRBV7-2 with TRBJ2-1, with 8 bases that match TRBD2. Unmatched junction bases numbered 8, after V lost 4 bases and J lost 0 bases. This CDR3 spans 17 amino acids. Per germline, CDR1 SGHTA and CDR2 FQGNSA.